The 15 T cell receptor beta chains in this list originate from one sample, sequenced in a study of T cells in Graves' hyperthyroidism and ophthalmopathy (dated by TCRdb to between 2018 and 2020). Library method: multiplex PCR. The instrument given in TCRdb is Illumina HiSeq 2000. The TCR beta CDR3 regions were amplified from the RNA transcripts. A first-round RT-PCR of the TCR CDR3 used the HTBI primer set with the Qiagen OneStep RT-PCR kit. The public reads were quality trimmed at Q25 with fastp and then assembled into clones with MiXCR by TCRdb, keeping productive beta chains. Here each entry gathers all rows of one CDR3 protein and keeps the most common genes and DNA. This sample gives 540,000 or so distinct CDR3 sequences in total; approximately 15% of them show up just once. The top ten clonotypes cover less than 9.5% of the sample. What was sequenced was blood. The receptor source for this set is a woman younger than 45 with Graves' hyperthyroidism.

This clonotype came up many times. The J gene is TRBJ2-3, the V gene TRBV27; D might be TRBD1 (6 bases). The ends were cut back, 6 bases at V and 3 bases at J, with 10 bases in the middle. The CDR3 has 13 amino acids. CDR1 is MNHEY and CDR2 is SMNVEV in the germline V gene (reference sequence). CDR3: CASRQGGTDTQYF. In nucleotides, the CDR3 is TGTGCCAGCAGACAGGGTGGGACAGATACGCAGTATTTT.

There are many counts of this clonotype. This chain links TRBV2 with TRBJ1-1; 8 positions match TRBD1. Germline V gene sequence: CDR1 SNHLY, CDR2 FYNNEI. V lost 6 bases, J lost 4 bases, and 4 bases stayed unmatched. This CDR3 has 13 amino acids. The CDR3 DNA follows: TGTGCCAGCAGAGCGGACAGGGTCACTGAAGCTTTCTTT. It is translated as CASRADRVTEAFF.

This clonotype was observed at least ten times. In nucleotides, the CDR3 is TGTGCCAGCAGCTTAGTGGGACAGGGAACACACGAGCAGTACTTC. Amino acids: CASSLVGQGTHEQYF. The chain combines TRBV13 with TRBJ2-7; 9 bases line up with TRBD1. Germline V CDR1 and CDR2: PRHDT, FYEKMQ (reference sequence). CDR3 length: 15 residues. Trimming took 1 base from V and 5 from J; bases not matched to a gene: 6.

A remark on this clonotype: A read error may explain this, as a much larger clone is one base away. The gene calls are TRBV20-1 and TRBJ1-5; maybe TRBD1 (5 bases). V gave up 3 bases and J gave up 5 bases, with 14 bases separating them. CDR1 DFQATT and CDR2 SNEGSKA come from the germline V gene (reference sequence). There are 14 residues in the CDR3. The CDR3 is CSASAGNWDQPQHF. In nucleotides, the CDR3 is TGCAGTGCTAGTGCAGGGAATTGGGATCAGCCCCAGCATTTT.

This clonotype was counted many times. The V and J genes are TRBV20-1 and TRBJ2-5; D remains ambiguous. Trimming shortened V by 5 bases and J by 2 bases, and 12 bases separated the two germline ends. CDR3 length: 13 residues. Germline V lookup: CDR1 DFQATT, CDR2 SNEGSKA (reference sequence). The CDR3 region is CSALETHQETQYF. The CDR3 DNA sequence: TGCAGTGCTTTAGAGACACATCAAGAGACCCAGTACTTC.

The rearrangement joins TRBV30 to TRBJ2-7, with TRBD1 as a possible D gene (5 bases). This CDR3 is 12 amino acids long. V was shortened by 3 bases and J by 1 base, with 7 bases between the two germline ends. Germline CDR1 is GTSNPN and CDR2 is SVGIG (reference sequence). The CDR3 nucleotides read TGTGCCTGGAGCGACAGATCCTACGAGCAGTACTTC. It translates to CAWSDRSYEQYF.

This clonotype turned up a few times. The rearrangement joins TRBV27 to TRBJ2-2; 11 bases are a match to TRBD2. Losses at the gene ends were 4 bases for V and 0 bases for J; bases not matched to a gene: 4. The germline CDR1 and CDR2 sequences are MNHEY and SMNVEV (reference sequence). The CDR3 length is 17 residues. The CDR3 coding sequence is TGTGCCAGCAGTTCCCGGACTAGCGGGTCGAACACCGGGGAGCTGTTTTTT. Translating gives CASSSRTSGSNTGELFF.

This clonotype was picked up one time. The rearrangement uses TRBV27 and TRBJ2-3; possibly TRBD1 for D (6 bases). This CDR3 region has 16 residues. V was trimmed by 3 bases and J by 0 bases, leaving 13 bases between them. The germline CDR1 and CDR2 sequences are MNHEY and SMNVEV (reference sequence). CDR3 bases: TGTGCCAGCAGTTTTGGGGGCGGGCCGAGCACAGATACGCAGTATTTT. It codes for CASSFGGGPSTDTQYF.

This clonotype was observed many times. The DNA for the CDR3 is TGTGCCAGCAGCTTACTGGAAGGGGGATGGATGGAGACCCAGTACTTC. Translation: CASSLLEGGWMETQYF. The chain couples TRBV7-8 to TRBJ2-5; weak D call: TRBD1 (6 bases). The V end was cut by 2 bases, the J end by 5 bases, with 18 bases between. Germline CDR1 SGHVS, CDR2 FQNEAQ. The CDR3 length is 16 residues.

The J gene is TRBJ2-1, the V gene TRBV7-2, with a tentative D call TRBD2 (7 bases). V shed 5 bases and J shed 7 bases, with 21 bases lying between them. The CDR3 runs to 16 residues. CDR1 is SGHTA, CDR2 FQGNSA, per germline. The CDR3 nucleotides read TGTGCCAGCAGCCCCACCCCCGGGGGGCTGGGGAATGAGCAGTTCTTC. Protein: CASSPTPGGLGNEQFF.

This clonotype was seen ten or more times. The CDR3 sequence: CSSEGDSPYGYTF. CDR3 DNA: TGCAGCTCCGAGGGGGACAGCCCTTATGGCTACACCTTC. The chain uses TRBV29-1 and TRBJ1-2, with TRBD1 matching over 7 bases. Germline V lookup: CDR1 SQVTM, CDR2 ANQGSEA. The CDR3 runs to 13 residues. The V and J ends lost 8 bases and 5 bases, in that order; junction bases with no gene match: 11.

V and J are TRBV20-1 and TRBJ2-7; D possibly corresponds to TRBD2 (6 bases). The CDR3 is made up of 14 amino acids. The V end lost 4 bases, the J end lost 1 base, and 14 bases lay between the germline ends. From germline, CDR1 is DFQATT and CDR2 SNEGSKA (reference sequence). The CDR3 coding sequence is TGCAGTGCTACTATTAGCGGCCCATCCTACGAGCAGTACTTC. Amino acids: CSATISGPSYEQYF.

The chain combines TRBV9 with TRBJ2-3; a possible D gene is TRBD2 (6 bases). The length of the CDR3 is 13 residues. Trimming took 1 base from V and 8 from J, leaving 11 bases between them. Germline values: CDR1 SGDLS, CDR2 YYNGEE. The CDR3 DNA is TGTGCCAGCAGCGTAATTCTGGGGGGTACGCAGTATTTT. Protein product: CASSVILGGTQYF.

This chain joins TRBV28 and TRBJ2-5; 9 bases line up with TRBD1. The CDR3 consists of 15 residues. CDR1 and CDR2 (germline): MDHEN, SYDVKM. The ends lost 8 bases at V and 5 bases at J; junction bases unmatched: 12. CDR3 nucleotides: TGTGCCAGCGTTAGTGGGACAGGGAATTTCGAGACCCAGTACTTC. It specifies CASVSGTGNFETQYF.

The chain has TRBV7-9 and TRBJ1-5, with 10 bases fitting TRBD1. Per the germline V gene, CDR1 is SEHNR and CDR2 is FQNEAQ (reference sequence). CDR3 length equals 16 residues. After removal of 2 bases from V and 6 bases from J, the junction contained 7 bases not matched to a gene. In nucleotides, the CDR3 is TGTGCCAGCAGCTTATCCGGGACAGGGGTTGTTCAGCCCCAGCATTTT. Translation gives CASSLSGTGVVQPQHF.